A single sample gave rise to the 29 T cell receptor beta chains below, sequenced in a study of multiple sclerosis patients with progressive multifocal leukoencephalopathy. Some clones are missing from TCRdb's copy, which holds only in-frame ones; the method was immunoSEQ multiplex PCR. The profile shows under 40,000 clones, about 91% of them singletons. The time point was: before natalizumab initiation. The sequenced material came from PBMCs. These receptors were obtained from a man aged 30 to 39 with multiple sclerosis.

This clone has only one observation. V is TRBV7-2 and J is TRBJ2-2; 9 positions agree with TRBD2. J gave up 6 bases and V 7 bases, and 9 bases lay outside the gene matches. The CDR3 has 15 amino acids. Germline V gives CDR1 SGHTA, CDR2 FQGNSA. CDR3 in DNA: TGTGCCAGCACCCCGCCGGGACTAGCCCCCGGGGAGCTGTTTTTT. Its protein product is CASTPPGLAPGELFF.

This chain links TRBV18 with TRBJ2-1, with 7 bases identical to TRBD1. The germline CDR1 and CDR2 sequences are KGHSH and LQKENI. This CDR3 has 16 residues. The ends lost 3 bases at V and 8 bases at J; junction bases unmatched: 13. CDR3 bases: TGTGCCAGCTCACCGACGGTGCCAGGGGGTGGCGATGAGCAGTTCTTC. It translates to CASSPTVPGGGDEQFF.

This rearrangement joins TRBV19 to TRBJ1-5; D gene uncertain. Trimming took 4 bases from V and 6 from J, leaving 16 bases between them. The CDR3 covers 15 residues. The germline V gene encodes CDR1 LNHDA and CDR2 SQIVND (reference sequence). The CDR3 here is CASSSPSTVGQPQHF. The CDR3 DNA reads as TGTGCCAGTAGTAGCCCCTCAACAGTGGGTCAGCCCCAGCATTTT.

The chain recombines TRBV11-2 with TRBJ2-1, with 8 bases aligning to TRBD1. The CDR3 is 15 residues long. Per the germline V gene, CDR1 is SGHAT and CDR2 is FQNNGV. Germline trimming cut 3 bases from V and 2 bases from J; bases unmatched to any gene: 3. For the CDR3, the DNA is TGTGCCAGCAGCTTGGGGACAGGCCCCTACAATGAGCAGTTCTTC. It yields the protein CASSLGTGPYNEQFF. The full variable domain, its missing parts supplied by reference TRBV11-2 and TRBJ2-1, is EAGVAQSPRYKIIEKRQSVAFWCNPISGHATLYWYQQILGQGPKLLIQFQNNGVVDDSQLPKDRFSAERLKGVDSTLKIQPAKLEDSAVYLCASSLGTGPYNEQFFGPGTRLTVL.

This chain links TRBV27 with TRBJ2-5; D not certain. The CDR3 loop spans 13 amino acids. Germline V lookup: CDR1 MNHEY, CDR2 SMNVEV (reference sequence). Between the trimmed V and J ends, which lost 6 bases and 7 bases, there was a span of 15 bases. The CDR3 bases are TGTGCCAGCAGACCCGACCTGTCGGGGACCCAGTACTTC. Protein product: CASRPDLSGTQYF.

This clone showed up just once. The V call is TRBV5-6, the J call TRBJ2-7; 8 nucleotides match TRBD1. The length of the CDR3 is 15 residues. V lost 2 bases, J lost 4 bases, and 8 bases stayed unmatched. Germline V CDR1 and CDR2: SGHDT, YYEEEE. For the CDR3, the DNA is TGTGCCAGCAGCTTCGACAGGGGTCTGTTATACGAGCAGTACGTC. This encodes CASSFDRGLLYEQYV.

There are a few counts of this clone. The chain uses TRBV19 and TRBJ1-1, with TRBD1 as a possible D gene (5 bases). This CDR3 comprises 11 residues. Trimming removed 7 bases from V and 6 bases from J, with 9 bases in between. CDR1 is LNHDA, CDR2 SQIVND, per germline (reference sequence). The CDR3 nucleotides are TGTGCCAGTACAAGGGGCCCTGAAGCTTTCTTT. Residues: CASTRGPEAFF.

This chain connects TRBV5-1 to TRBJ2-5; TRBD2 matches 8 bases. Germline values: CDR1 SGHRS, CDR2 YFSETQ. V gave up 0 bases and J gave up 5 bases; unmatched junction bases: 3. The CDR3 runs 14 residues. CDR3 bases: TGCGCCAGCAGCTTGGTAGGCGGGAGGGAGACCCAGTACTTC. Amino acids: CASSLVGGRETQYF.

The chain recombines TRBV5-6 with TRBJ2-7; 8 bases line up with TRBD2. CDR3 length equals 16 residues. With 4 bases clipped from V and 6 bases from J, the junction kept 15 bases outside the gene matches. Germline V gene lookup returns CDR1 SGHDT and CDR2 YYEEEE. CDR3 nucleotide sequence: TGTGCCAGCAGCCCCCGGGGGGGGTATCTACGTGCCGAGCAGTACGTC. This sequence encodes CASSPRGGYLRAEQYV.

V gene TRBV19 combines with J gene TRBJ2-1; 8 bases fit TRBD1. The CDR3 length is 15 residues. From germline, CDR1 is LNHDA and CDR2 SQIVND (reference sequence). V gave up 6 bases and J gave up 3 bases; unmatched junction bases: 7. CDR3 DNA sequence: TGTGCCAGTAGCAGCGGACAGGGCCTCTACAATGAGCAGTTCTTC. Amino acids: CASSSGQGLYNEQFF.

V usage is TRBV7-9 and J usage is TRBJ2-3, with D unresolved. The CDR3 covers 15 residues. Trimming cost V 8 bases and J 4 bases, with 19 bases left between them. Germline loops: CDR1 SEHNR, CDR2 FQNEAQ (reference sequence). CDR3 DNA: TGTGCCAGCGGGCAGGTATCGGGCATGGCAGATACGCAGTATTTT. It is translated as CASGQVSGMADTQYF. Supplemented by reference TRBV7-9 and TRBJ2-3, the full variable domain reads DTGVSQNPRHKITKRGQNVTFRCDPISEHNRLYWYRQTLGQGPEFLTYFQNEAQLEKSRLLSDRFSAERPKGSFSTLEIQRTEQGDSAMYLCASGQVSGMADTQYFGPGTRLTVL.

V and J are TRBV5-1 and TRBJ1-1, with unresolved D. The germline V gene has CDR1 SGHRS and CDR2 YFSETQ. The CDR3 contains 14 residues. V lost 1 base and J lost 4, with 11 bases in between. For the CDR3, the DNA is TGCGCCAGCAGCTTGAACCCGGGCGGCACTGAAGCTTTCTTT. Its translation is CASSLNPGGTEAFF. The full variable domain, in which reference TRBV5-1 and TRBJ1-1 provide the parts outside the CDR3, is KAGVTQTPRYLIKTRGQQVTLSCSPISGHRSVSWYQQTPGQGLQFLFEYFSETQRNKGNFPGRFSGRQFSNSRSEMNVSTLELGDSALYLCASSLNPGGTEAFFGQGTRLTVV.

This clone was observed once. This chain uses TRBV18 with TRBJ1-1, with D perhaps matching TRBD1 (6 bases). There are 15 residues in the CDR3. V gave up 6 bases and J gave up 1 base, with 15 bases separating them. CDR1 and CDR2 (germline): KGHSH, LQKENI. CDR3 amino acids: CASSLAKTGNTEAFF. The CDR3 DNA is TGTGCCAGCTCCCTCGCCAAGACAGGGAACACTGAAGCTTTCTTT. The full variable domain, its missing parts supplied by reference TRBV18 and TRBJ1-1, is NAGVMQNPRHLVRRRGQEARLRCSPMKGHSHVYWYRQLPEEGLKFMVYLQKENIIDESGMPKERFSAEFPKEGPSILRIQQVVRGDSAAYFCASSLAKTGNTEAFFGQGTRLTVV.

V is TRBV2 and J is TRBJ1-1, with D tentatively TRBD1 (6 bases). Germline lookup yields CDR1 SNHLY and CDR2 FYNNEI. Trimming left V 7 bases short and J 4 bases short, with 16 bases between. This CDR3 spans 14 amino acids. The CDR3 nucleotides read TGTGCCAGCACCCCTTCCGGGGGGCGCACTGAAGCTTTCTTT. Its translation: CASTPSGGRTEAFF.

This chain uses TRBV5-1 with TRBJ2-2; no clear D gene. Germline-derived CDR1 and CDR2 are SGHRS and YFSETQ. V was trimmed by 2 bases and J by 5 bases, leaving 7 bases between them. The CDR3 covers 13 residues. Here the CDR3 DNA reads TGCGCCAGCAGCTTTGAGATAACCGGGGAGCTGTTTTTT. It specifies CASSFEITGELFF.

The rearrangement uses TRBV7-2 and TRBJ1-2; D gene ambiguous. The V end was cut by 2 bases, the J end by 5 bases, with 12 bases between. Germline CDR1 is SGHTA and CDR2 is FQGNSA. The CDR3 has 14 amino acids. This CDR3 is CASSLNSLFYGYTF. The CDR3 DNA sequence: TGTGCCAGCAGCTTAAATTCCCTTTTTTATGGCTACACCTTC.

This chain links TRBV7-2 with TRBJ1-1; D may be TRBD1 (5 bases). Germline loops: CDR1 SGHTA, CDR2 FQGNSA. The CDR3 runs 15 residues. V was shortened by 5 bases and J by 5 bases, with 18 bases between the two germline ends. The CDR3 protein is CASSPGTHRSTEAFF. CDR3 coding DNA: TGTGCCAGCAGCCCCGGGACCCACCGGAGTACTGAAGCTTTCTTT.

The chain is built from TRBV19 and TRBJ1-2; the D gene is possibly TRBD1 (6 bases). CDR3 length: 13 residues. Trimming removed 2 bases from V and 6 bases from J, with 10 bases in between. Germline-derived CDR1 and CDR2 are LNHDA and SQIVND (reference sequence). Here the CDR3 DNA reads TGTGCCAGTAGTATATCGGGGGCTAATGGCTACACCTTC. Translation gives CASSISGANGYTF.

The chain carries TRBV25-1 and TRBJ2-2; the match to TRBD2 covers 12 bases. This CDR3 region has 17 residues. From germline, CDR1 is MGHDK and CDR2 SYGVNS. V lost 2 bases and J lost 5; bases outside the gene matches: 6. The DNA for the CDR3 is TGTGCCAGCAGTGAACTAGCGGGAGGGCCGCGGACCGGGGAGCTGTTTTTT. The encoded protein is CASSELAGGPRTGELFF.

The chain combines TRBV30 with TRBJ1-6; possible D gene TRBD1, 5 bases. CDR1 GTSNPN and CDR2 SVGIG come from the germline V gene (reference sequence). The CDR3 is 15 amino acids. Trimming shortened V by 3 bases and J by 1 base, and 10 bases separated the two germline ends. The CDR3 bases are TGTGCCTGGAGCTTTGGGGGTTCCTATAATTCACCCCTCCACTTT. This codes for CAWSFGGSYNSPLHF.

This chain joins TRBV19 and TRBJ1-1; no reliable D call. The V gene lost 1 base and the J gene lost 1 base, with 4 bases spanning the gap. Germline CDR1 is LNHDA and CDR2 is SQIVND (reference sequence). This CDR3 is built from 13 residues. CDR3 in DNA: TGTGCCAGTAGTATAGGGACGAACACTGAAGCTTTCTTT. This translates into CASSIGTNTEAFF.

A single count supports this clone. The J gene is TRBJ2-7, the V gene TRBV11-2, with 10 nucleotides matching TRBD2. Trimming cost V 2 bases and J 1 base; bases outside gene matches: 14. Germline CDR1 is SGHAT and CDR2 is FQNNGV. The CDR3 runs to 19 residues. The CDR3 spells CASSLSRTSGLPLSYEQYV. DNA of the CDR3: TGTGCCAGCAGCTTATCACGGACTAGCGGCCTACCCCTATCCTACGAGCAGTACGTC.

The rearrangement links TRBV5-1 to TRBJ2-3; 14 bases align to TRBD2. The CDR3 extends over 15 amino acids. The trim removed 8 bases at V and 5 bases at J, leaving 7 bases unmatched. Germline CDR1 and CDR2: SGHRS and YFSETQ. DNA of the CDR3: TGCGCCAGTCGACTAGCGGGAGGGTTCGTAGATACGCAGTATTTT. Its translation is CASRLAGGFVDTQYF. The variable domain in full, with the rest retrieved from reference TRBV5-1 and TRBJ2-3, is KAGVTQTPRYLIKTRGQQVTLSCSPISGHRSVSWYQQTPGQGLQFLFEYFSETQRNKGNFPGRFSGRQFSNSRSEMNVSTLELGDSALYLCASRLAGGFVDTQYFGPGTRLTVL.

CDR3 in DNA: TGCGCCAGCAGCCAAGGAGTAGGGGGCTACACCGGGGAGCTGTTTTTT. It codes for CASSQGVGGYTGELFF. This chain uses TRBV4-1 with TRBJ2-2; 7 nucleotides line up with TRBD1. V lost 1 base to trimming and J lost 3 bases; unmatched junction nucleotides: 5. Per germline, CDR1 MGHRA and CDR2 YSYEKL. The CDR3 extends over 16 amino acids.

This clone appeared once. Other nucleotide sequences in the sample specify the same CDR3. DNA of the CDR3: TGCGCCAGCAGCTCTGACACGAGCCCGGGTGAAAAACTGTTTTTT. It yields the protein CASSSDTSPGEKLFF. This chain connects TRBV5-1 to TRBJ1-4, with D hard to call. The V end was cut by 3 bases, the J end by 7 bases, with 16 bases between. The CDR3 spans 15 residues. Germline CDR1 reads SGHRS; CDR2 reads YFSETQ. The variable domain in full, completed from reference TRBV5-1 and TRBJ1-4, reads KAGVTQTPRYLIKTRGQQVTLSCSPISGHRSVSWYQQTPGQGLQFLFEYFSETQRNKGNFPGRFSGRQFSNSRSEMNVSTLELGDSALYLCASSSDTSPGEKLFFGSGTQLSVL.

CDR3 sequence (DNA): TGTGCCAGCAGTGCCCAGTATAGCTGGTCACTCACTGAAGCTTTCTTT. The encoded protein is CASSAQYSWSLTEAFF. The chain employs TRBV25-1 and TRBJ1-1; D unclear. This CDR3 is 16 amino acids long. The germline gives CDR1 MGHDK, CDR2 SYGVNS. The V end was cut by 4 bases, the J end by 4 bases, with 19 bases between.

This clone was recorded a few times. V usage is TRBV27 and J usage is TRBJ2-5; D might be TRBD1 or TRBD2, each matching 6 bases. CDR3 length: 15 amino acids. Trimming pared 5 bases from V and 3 bases from J, leaving 16 bases between. From germline, CDR1 is MNHEY and CDR2 SMNVEV (reference sequence). CDR3 coding DNA: TGTGCCAGCAGTCTGGGTAGGGGGGCTGAAGAGACCCAGTACTTC. This gives the protein CASSLGRGAEETQYF.

The chain combines TRBV10-3 with TRBJ2-2, with 7 bases fitting TRBD1. The CDR3 consists of 14 residues. Germline-derived CDR1 and CDR2 are ENHRY and SYGVKD. V shed 6 bases and J 6 bases; nucleotides not matched to a gene: 7. The CDR3 loop is CAIRTDRVAGELFF. CDR3 DNA: TGTGCCATCAGGACCGACAGGGTCGCCGGGGAGCTGTTTTTT.

The rearrangement joins TRBV4-1 to TRBJ1-1; tentative D call: TRBD1 (5 bases). Germline values: CDR1 MGHRA, CDR2 YSYEKL. This CDR3 comprises 16 residues. With 2 bases removed from V and 5 bases from J, the gap between germline ends came to 18 bases. The chain's CDR3 is CASSQHTTLKGTEAFF. Written as DNA, the CDR3 is TGCGCCAGCAGCCAACATACGACACTGAAGGGGACTGAAGCTTTCTTT.